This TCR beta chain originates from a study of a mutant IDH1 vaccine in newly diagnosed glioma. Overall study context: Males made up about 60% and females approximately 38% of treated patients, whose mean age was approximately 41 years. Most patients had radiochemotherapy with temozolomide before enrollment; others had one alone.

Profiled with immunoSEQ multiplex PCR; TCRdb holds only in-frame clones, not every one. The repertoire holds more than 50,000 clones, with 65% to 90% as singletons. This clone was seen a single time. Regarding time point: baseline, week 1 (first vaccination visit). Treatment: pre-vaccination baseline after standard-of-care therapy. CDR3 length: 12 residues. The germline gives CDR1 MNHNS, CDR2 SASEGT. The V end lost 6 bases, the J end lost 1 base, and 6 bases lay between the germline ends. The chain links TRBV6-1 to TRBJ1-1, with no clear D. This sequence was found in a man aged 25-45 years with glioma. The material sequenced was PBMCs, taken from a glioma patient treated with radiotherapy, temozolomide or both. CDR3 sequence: CASRTGNTEAFF. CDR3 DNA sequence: TGTGCCAGCAGGACGGGGAACACTGAAGCTTTCTTT.